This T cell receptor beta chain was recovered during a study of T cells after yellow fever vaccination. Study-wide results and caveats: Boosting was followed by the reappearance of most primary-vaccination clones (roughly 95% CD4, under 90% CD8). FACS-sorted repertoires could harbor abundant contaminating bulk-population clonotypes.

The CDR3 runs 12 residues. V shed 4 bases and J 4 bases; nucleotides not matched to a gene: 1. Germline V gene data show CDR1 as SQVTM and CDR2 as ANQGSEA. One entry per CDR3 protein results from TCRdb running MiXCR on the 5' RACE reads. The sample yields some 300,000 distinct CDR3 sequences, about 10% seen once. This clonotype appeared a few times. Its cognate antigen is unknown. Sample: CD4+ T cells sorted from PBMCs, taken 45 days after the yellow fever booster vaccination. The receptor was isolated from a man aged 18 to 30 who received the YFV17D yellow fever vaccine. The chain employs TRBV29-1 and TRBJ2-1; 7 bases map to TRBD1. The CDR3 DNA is TGCAGCGTTGGACAGGGATACAATGAGCAGTTCTTC. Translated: CSVGQGYNEQFF.